Below, one T cell receptor beta chain is given with its context. As yet, its antigen is unknown. These data come from a study of T cells expressing NK-cell markers. The overall study: Investigators obtained TCR beta repertoires from sorted CD3+CD56+NKG2C+, CD3+CD56+NKG2C- and CD3+CD56-NKG2C+ T cells. Eight donors were sequenced, of whom seven were HCMV-seropositive, while the remaining one was HCMV-seronegative.

Making the TCR beta cDNA relied on 5'RACE template switching with UMIs. TCRdb reanalyzed the 5' RACE reads and collapses them to one entry per CDR3 protein, without DNA. The table counts about 390,000 distinct CDR3 sequences; around 11% lies in the top ten. General study findings and limits: Similarly, these clonotypes led the CD3+CD56-NKG2C+ fraction as well in a few donors.

The germline V gene encodes CDR1 MNHEY and CDR2 SVGAGI. The CDR3 sequence is 16 residues long. The sample taken for sequencing was blood T cells: a sorted CD56 or NKG2C T cell subset, CD4+ or CD8+ T cells, or bulk PBMC T cells (not recorded which). The TCR comes from a woman aged 50 to 65 in good health. The chain couples TRBV6-5 to TRBJ2-3; TCRdb calls TRBD2, which cannot be checked without DNA. CDR3 region: CASSRSGTSGTHTQYF.